These 32 T cell receptor beta chains were sequenced from one sample in a study of blood T cells in healthy people across ages. PCR was performed a second time for about 7 to 11 cycles using a sample-barcoded 5' primer and a J-beta primer mix. TCRdb reanalysed the 5' RACE reads using MiXCR and keeps one entry per CDR3 protein. The sample includes over 500,000 distinct CDR3 sequences, about 29% of them seen just once. A further study also used this sample, focusing on T cells of mothers and their children.

The sample taken for sequencing was blood. The receptor source for this set is a boy younger than 10 in good health.

J is TRBJ2-7 and V is TRBV5-5, with 12 bases fitting TRBD2. This CDR3 is built from 16 residues. The J segment lost 5 bases and the V segment lost 4 bases, leaving 10 bases of the junction unmatched. CDR1 is SGHKS and CDR2 is YYEKEE in the germline V gene (reference sequence). The chain's CDR3 is CASSNLRLAGVHEQYF. The DNA of the CDR3 is TGTGCCAGCAGCAACCTTAGACTAGCGGGAGTCCACGAGCAGTACTTC.

J is TRBJ2-5 and V is TRBV10-3; D ambiguous. Germline V gene lookup returns CDR1 ENHRY and CDR2 SYGVKD. Trimming removed 0 bases at V and 5 bases at J, with 10 bases between. The CDR3 is 14 amino acids. The CDR3 loop is CAISESLGSETQYF. CDR3 DNA: TGTGCCATCAGTGAGTCGTTGGGAAGCGAGACCCAGTACTTC.

This clonotype was counted only a few times. V usage is TRBV7-2 and J usage is TRBJ2-1; D possibly corresponds to TRBD1 (6 bases). Germline V gene data show CDR1 as SGHTA and CDR2 as FQGNSA. Trimming stripped 0 bases from V and 5 bases from J, with 11 bases between. This CDR3 region has 15 residues. The CDR3 sequence: CASSLAAQGNNEQFF. CDR3 nucleotides: TGTGCCAGCAGCTTAGCCGCCCAGGGGAACAATGAGCAGTTCTTC.

The rearrangement uses TRBV12-3 or TRBV12-4 and TRBJ2-1; no clear D gene. The J call is doubtful: the DNA matches TRBJ2-5 better. The CDR3 totals 12 residues. For the CDR3, the DNA is TGTGCCAGCGCGCAGACGCAAGAGACCCAGTACTTC. It encodes CASAQTQETQYF.

The count of this clonotype is one. The rearrangement joins TRBV11-2 to TRBJ1-5, with D perhaps TRBD1 (5 bases). CDR3 length: 15 residues. Germline-derived CDR1 and CDR2 are SGHAT and FQNNGV. V shed 1 base and J shed 5 bases, with 12 bases lying between them. The CDR3, as DNA: TGTGCCAGCAGCTTAGGCGCAGGGAGCGATCAGCCCCAGCATTTT. It translates to CASSLGAGSDQPQHF.

This clonotype came up a few times. This rearrangement joins TRBV5-6 to TRBJ2-5; 8 bases agree with TRBD1. In germline, CDR1 is SGHDT, CDR2 YYEEEE. This CDR3 region has 15 residues. V dropped 4 bases and J dropped 2; count of bases not matched to a gene: 7. The CDR3 sequence: CASSHPRDRQETQYF. DNA for the CDR3: TGTGCCAGCAGCCACCCACGGGACAGGCAAGAGACCCAGTACTTC.

The V and J genes are TRBV5-1 and TRBJ2-5, with 11 bases fitting TRBD2. The end of the DNA is better explained by TRBJ2-7, so the J call may be wrong. The CDR3 has 16 amino acids. The germline CDR1 and CDR2 sequences are SGHRS and YFSETQ. Here the CDR3 reads CASSGDGTSGSYEQYF. DNA of the CDR3: TGCGCCAGCAGCGGGGACGGGACTAGCGGTTCCTACGAGCAGTACTTC.

This clonotype was observed a handful of times. The chain employs TRBV6-6 and TRBJ1-6; no definite D call. The germline gives CDR1 MNHNY, CDR2 SVGAGI (reference sequence). The CDR3 has 12 amino acids. V lost 2 bases, J lost 7 bases, and 3 bases lay in between. The CDR3 region has the DNA TGTGCCAGCAGTTACGAGAATTCACCCCTCCACTTT. Its protein is CASSYENSPLHF.

This clonotype occurred many times. The chain carries TRBV6-5 and TRBJ1-1; 8 bases fit TRBD1. V lost 6 bases, J lost 7 bases, and 10 bases stayed unmatched. The germline gives CDR1 MNHEY, CDR2 SVGAGI. The CDR3 loop spans 14 amino acids. CDR3 bases: TGTGCCAGCAGCGGGAGGACAGGGACAATTGAAGCTTTCTTT. The encoded protein is CASSGRTGTIEAFF.

The rearrangement uses TRBV28 and TRBJ2-7; 13 bases line up with TRBD2. J lost 0 bases, V lost 6 bases, and 11 bases had no gene match. The CDR3 runs 18 residues. The germline V gene encodes CDR1 MDHEN and CDR2 SYDVKM. The CDR3 nucleotides read TGTGCCAGCAGCTCCGGACTAGCGGGAGCCCCAAGCTCCTACGAGCAGTACTTC. Translating gives CASSSGLAGAPSSYEQYF.

The chain is built from TRBV6-1 and TRBJ2-1; D is uncertain. The V gene lost 0 bases and the J gene lost 1 base, with 10 bases spanning the gap. The CDR3 has 16 amino acids. Germline CDR1 reads MNHNS; CDR2 reads SASEGT. Here the CDR3 reads CASSEARIASYNEQFF. The DNA of the CDR3 is TGTGCCAGCAGTGAAGCTAGGATTGCATCCTACAATGAGCAGTTCTTC.

The CDR3: CASSPPPGLAGSETQYF. DNA for the CDR3: TGTGCCAGCAGCCCCCCGCCGGGTCTAGCGGGGTCGGAGACCCAGTACTTC. The chain employs TRBV9 and TRBJ2-5, with 9 nucleotides matching TRBD2. This CDR3 region has 17 residues. V was pared by 4 bases and J by 5 bases, with 15 bases of the junction left unmatched. Germline V gene sequence: CDR1 SGDLS, CDR2 YYNGEE.

There are a few counts of this clonotype. The DNA of the CDR3 is TGTGCCAGCAGTTACGGGGGGGCCGAGTACAATGAGCAGTTCTTC. This encodes CASSYGGAEYNEQFF. V usage is TRBV6-6 and J usage is TRBJ2-1, with D maybe TRBD2 (7 bases). From germline, CDR1 is MNHNY and CDR2 SVGAGI (reference sequence). V lost 2 bases and J lost 4, with 12 bases in between. This CDR3 has 15 amino acids.

The CDR3 nucleotides are TGCAGCGTTGAAGTTCGGGGATCCGGACTAAGCGGGAGGGCCTACGAGCAGTACTTC. Translation gives CSVEVRGSGLSGRAYEQYF. The genes are TRBV29-1 and TRBJ2-7; TRBD2 aligns across 10 bases. Trimming took 1 base from V and 2 from J; bases not matched to a gene: 17. This CDR3 comprises 19 residues. CDR1 is SQVTM, CDR2 ANQGSEA, per germline.

The chain joins TRBV14 to TRBJ1-4, with TRBD1 as a possible D gene (6 bases). CDR1 and CDR2 (germline): SGHDN, FVKESK. Trimming shortened V by 6 bases and J by 10 bases, and 18 bases separated the two germline ends. The CDR3 loop spans 14 amino acids. CDR3 DNA sequence: TGTGCCAGCAGGCACAGGGTGCTCGGGGGAAAACTGTTTTTT. This sequence encodes CASRHRVLGGKLFF.

CDR3 in DNA: TGTGCCAGCAGCTTAGTTTGGCGGGAAGGTTTAGCGCAGTTCTTC. Protein: CASSLVWREGLAQFF. This chain connects TRBV7-9 to TRBJ2-1; a possible D gene is TRBD2 (6 bases). CDR3 length: 15 residues. In germline, CDR1 is SEHNR, CDR2 FQNEAQ (reference sequence). V lost 1 base and J 12 bases, leaving 19 bases between the germline ends.

This clonotype was detected only a few times. Here the CDR3 omits its conserved ending phenylalanine or tryptophan, so a read error is the likely source. This rearrangement joins TRBV7-9 to TRBJ1-6; weak D call: TRBD1 (6 bases). Looked up from germline, CDR1 is SEHNR and CDR2 is FQNEAQ (reference sequence). This CDR3 is built from 13 residues. V shed 5 bases and J shed 9 bases, with 11 bases lying between them. The CDR3 DNA sequence: TGTGCCAGCAGCGGCAGGGACATTTCACCCCTCCACTCT. It encodes CASSGRDISPLHS.

This clonotype was seen a handful of times. The V and J genes are TRBV14 and TRBJ2-4; D unresolved. The CDR3 length is 17 residues. V lost 4 bases and J lost 3, with 19 bases in between. In germline, CDR1 is SGHDN, CDR2 FVKESK. CDR3 sequence (DNA): TGTGCCAGCAGCCGGGTGAAGGGAATAGTAGGCAAAAACATTCAGTACTTC. Translated: CASSRVKGIVGKNIQYF.

The rearrangement links TRBV4-3 to TRBJ1-2, with 7 bases fitting TRBD1. Trimming took 0 bases from V and 6 from J; bases not matched to a gene: 16. The germline CDR1 and CDR2 sequences are LGHNA and YSLEER. The CDR3 loop spans 18 amino acids. The DNA of the CDR3 is TGCGCCAGCAGCCAAGATCTGTACAGGGGACCTGCGGATGATGGCTACACCTTC. Translated, it gives CASSQDLYRGPADDGYTF.

Only a few counts were recorded for this clonotype. The chain carries TRBV7-9 and TRBJ1-3; possible D gene TRBD1, 5 bases. Per the germline V gene, CDR1 is SEHNR and CDR2 is FQNEAQ (reference sequence). The CDR3 runs to 14 residues. The V and J ends lost 8 bases and 2 bases respectively, with 13 bases between them. The CDR3 loop is CASLGGDAGNTIYF. The DNA for the CDR3 is TGTGCCAGCCTCGGCGGGGACGCTGGAAACACCATATATTTT.

This clonotype has more than one count but fewer than ten. The genes are TRBV10-2 and TRBJ2-2; 9 positions agree with TRBD2. This CDR3 is 14 amino acids long. From germline, CDR1 is WSHSY and CDR2 SAAADI. With 8 bases clipped from V and 6 bases from J, the junction kept 7 bases outside the gene matches. The chain's CDR3 is CASRFSGSSGELFF. CDR3 DNA sequence: TGCGCCAGCCGGTTTAGCGGGAGTTCCGGGGAGCTGTTTTTT.

The chain carries TRBV7-9 and TRBJ2-5; 8 nucleotides agree with TRBD2. Losses at the gene ends were 4 bases for V and 11 bases for J; bases not matched to a gene: 21. The CDR3 length is 17 residues. Germline V gene sequence: CDR1 SEHNR, CDR2 FQNEAQ (reference sequence). The CDR3 region is CASSSNWGSGGLREQYF. The CDR3 DNA reads as TGTGCCAGCAGCTCCAACTGGGGAAGCGGGGGCCTGAGAGAGCAGTACTTC.

This clonotype appeared a single time. J is TRBJ2-3 and V is TRBV12-3 or TRBV12-4; the D gene is possibly TRBD2 (6 bases). V was trimmed by 5 bases and J by 8 bases, leaving 23 bases between them. This CDR3 has 16 residues. The CDR3 DNA reads TGTGCCAGCAGTCCCCCCGGACGGGGCGGGATAGGTACGCAGTATTTT. As protein: CASSPPGRGGIGTQYF.

This clonotype has only a few counts. Compared with germline, one end of the junction differs, possibly owing to a read error. The rearrangement uses TRBV7-2 and TRBJ2-7, with 13 positions matching TRBD2. In germline, CDR1 is SGHTA, CDR2 FQGNSA. CDR3 length: 15 amino acids. This chain's CDR3 is CASSLTGAGTSGITF. The CDR3 DNA reads TGTGCCAGCAGTCTTACAGGGGCCGGGACTAGCGGGATTACCTTC.

The V call is TRBV4-1, the J call TRBJ1-2; a possible D gene is TRBD1 (5 bases). Germline-derived CDR1 and CDR2 are MGHRA and YSYEKL. Trimming cost V 5 bases and J 5 bases, with 18 bases left between them. This CDR3 is built from 15 residues. CDR3 protein: CASSIGAGGSYGYTF. DNA of the CDR3: TGCGCCAGCAGCATCGGGGCAGGAGGGTCTTATGGCTACACCTTC.

V usage is TRBV18 and J usage is TRBJ2-1, with TRBD2 identical over 8 bases. Germline assignment: CDR1 KGHSH and CDR2 LQKENI. This CDR3 spans 14 amino acids. J gave up 9 bases and V 0 bases, and 4 bases lay outside the gene matches. In DNA, the CDR3 is TGTGCCAGCTCACCACCCGTAGCGGGGAGTGAGCAGTTCTTC. Protein sequence: CASSPPVAGSEQFF.

The sample holds a few counts of this clonotype. This chain links TRBV7-2 with TRBJ1-3, with a tentative D call TRBD1 (5 bases). This CDR3 is 18 amino acids long. The germline gives CDR1 SGHTA, CDR2 FQGNSA. Trimming stripped 2 bases from V and 0 bases from J, with 17 bases between. The CDR3 coding sequence is TGTGCCAGCAGCTTATGGTTCTGGGGCCGAGCCTCTGGAAACACCATATATTTT. It is translated as CASSLWFWGRASGNTIYF.

This clonotype occurred once. The chain carries TRBV4-3 and TRBJ2-1; D ambiguous. The J call may be faulty, since TRBJ2-7 better matches the DNA end. The CDR3 runs 16 residues. CDR1 and CDR2 (germline): LGHNA, YSLEER. The CDR3 protein is CASSQEVRGQFHEQYF. CDR3 nucleotide sequence: TGCGCCAGCAGCCAAGAGGTTCGAGGCCAGTTCCACGAGCAGTACTTC.

This clonotype was seen a few times. The rearrangement uses TRBV24-1 and TRBJ1-2; maybe TRBD1 (6 bases). Germline CDR1 KGHDR, CDR2 SFDVKD. The CDR3 is 14 residues long. V lost 3 bases and J 4 bases, leaving 11 bases between the germline ends. CDR3 sequence (DNA): TGTGCCACCAGTGATGACAGGACCTTCTATGGCTACACCTTC. This translates into CATSDDRTFYGYTF.

The chain employs TRBV29-1 and TRBJ1-2; tentative D call: TRBD1 (6 bases). V lost 3 bases to trimming and J lost 8 bases, with 19 bases between them. Germline CDR1 and CDR2: SQVTM and ANQGSEA. The CDR3 runs 14 residues. The chain's CDR3 is CSVEARQELWGYTF. The CDR3 coding sequence is TGCAGCGTTGAGGCCCGACAGGAATTATGGGGCTACACCTTC.

V gene TRBV3-1 combines with J gene TRBJ2-1, with D tentatively TRBD2 (5 bases). There are 16 residues in the CDR3. V was cut by 4 bases and J by 0 bases, with 13 bases left in between. The germline V gene encodes CDR1 LGHDT and CDR2 YNNKEL (reference sequence). For the CDR3, the DNA is TGTGCCAGCAGCCCGGGGAGCGGCACCTCCTACAATGAGCAGTTCTTC. Its protein is CASSPGSGTSYNEQFF.

This clonotype was observed a handful of times. This chain connects TRBV5-1 to TRBJ1-2; D remains ambiguous. CDR1 SGHRS and CDR2 YFSETQ come from the germline V gene. The CDR3 extends over 15 amino acids. Trimming left V 4 bases short and J 2 bases short, with 15 bases between. The CDR3 protein is CASSPQVGSNYGYTF. The CDR3 bases are TGCGCCAGCAGCCCCCAAGTAGGATCAAACTATGGCTACACCTTC.